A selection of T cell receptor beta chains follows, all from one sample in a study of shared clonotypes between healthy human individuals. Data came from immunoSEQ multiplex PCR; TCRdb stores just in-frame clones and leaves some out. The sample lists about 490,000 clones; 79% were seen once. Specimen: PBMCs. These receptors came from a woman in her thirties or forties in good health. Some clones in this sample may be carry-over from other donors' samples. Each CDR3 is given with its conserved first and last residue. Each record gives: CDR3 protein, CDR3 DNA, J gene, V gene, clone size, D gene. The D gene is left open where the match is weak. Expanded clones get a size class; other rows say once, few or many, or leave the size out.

CASSNSGRTDTQYF	TGTGCCAGCAGCAACAGCGGGAGGACAGATACGCAGTATTTT	TRBJ2-3	TRBV2	.	TRBD2
CASSQMTGTDTEAFF	TGCGCCAGCAGCCAGATGACCGGGACGGACACTGAAGCTTTCTTT	TRBJ1-1	TRBV4-3	.	.
CASSATGTSGTDTQYF	TGTGCCAGCAGTGCAACCGGGACTAGCGGCACAGATACGCAGTATTTT	TRBJ2-3	TRBV6-4	many	TRBD2
CASISRSDPGELFF	TGTGCCAGCATAAGTCGAAGTGATCCCGGGGAGCTGTTTTTT	TRBJ2-2	TRBV2	.	.
CAISNDSPPSTDTQYF	TGTGCCATCAGTAACGACTCGCCGCCCTCCACAGATACGCAGTATTTT	TRBJ2-3	TRBV10-3	.	.
CAISEFEGGEQFF	TGTGCCATCAGTGAGTTTGAGGGAGGTGAGCAGTTCTTC	TRBJ2-1	TRBV10-3	once	.
CASSADTQYF	TGTGCCAGCTCAGCAGATACGCAGTATTTT	TRBJ2-3	TRBV18	.	.
CASSFIPGTSEQETQYF	TGTGCCAGCAGTTTTATCCCCGGGACTAGCGAGCAAGAGACCCAGTACTTC	TRBJ2-5	TRBV28	.	TRBD2
CASGVGTGRPGYTF	TGTGCCAGCGGAGTCGGGACAGGACGACCGGGCTACACCTTC	TRBJ1-2	TRBV6-5	.	TRBD1
CASSLRDRGLGTEAFF	TGTGCCAGCAGCCTCCGGGACAGGGGCTTGGGCACTGAAGCTTTCTTT	TRBJ1-1	TRBV5-4	.	TRBD1
CASSLGGSGNTIYF	TGTGCCAGCAGCTTGGGGGGTTCTGGAAACACCATATATTTT	TRBJ1-3	TRBV5-4	many	.
CASSRDRGNTIYF	TGTGCCAGCAGTCGGGACAGAGGAAACACCATATATTTT	TRBJ1-3	TRBV6-5	.	TRBD1
CASSPGQGRSYEQYF	TGTGCCAGCAGCCCCGGACAGGGGCGCTCCTACGAGCAGTACTTC	TRBJ2-7	TRBV7-6	.	TRBD1
CASSVEASGSTDTQYF	TGTGCCAGCAGCGTAGAGGCTAGCGGGAGCACAGATACGCAGTATTTT	TRBJ2-3	TRBV9	once	TRBD2
CASSLSRRGNEQFF	TGTGCCAGCAGTTTAAGCAGGCGGGGGAATGAGCAGTTCTTC	TRBJ2-1	TRBV27	once	TRBD2
CASSFLASVAFF	TGTGCCAGCAGTTTTTTAGCGTCCGTGGCTTTCTTT	TRBJ1-1	TRBV28	few	.
CASSEAEGTEAFF	TGTGCCAGCAGTGAAGCGGAGGGTACTGAAGCTTTCTTT	TRBJ1-1	TRBV2	.	.
CASSLSTGDDEQFF	TGTGCCAGCAGCTTATCGACAGGGGATGATGAGCAGTTCTTC	TRBJ2-1	TRBV7-9	.	TRBD1
CASSQSLLIGNTIYF	TGCGCCAGCAGCCAATCGTTATTGATAGGAAACACCATATATTTT	TRBJ1-3	TRBV4-3	.	.
CASSEKTGVGYEQYF	TGTGCCAGCAGTGAAAAAACAGGGGTCGGATACGAGCAGTACTTC	TRBJ2-7	TRBV27	.	TRBD1
CASSRYGGSGNTIYF	TGTGCCAGCAGCCGTTACGGGGGGTCTGGAAACACCATATATTTT	TRBJ1-3	TRBV14	few	.
CASRKGLNYEQYF	TGTGCCAGCAGGAAGGGACTAAACTACGAGCAGTACTTC	TRBJ2-7	TRBV6-5	once	TRBD2
CASSPGLLAEQETQYF	TGTGCCAGCTCACCCGGACTACTAGCGGAGCAAGAGACCCAGTACTTC	TRBJ2-5	TRBV18	.	TRBD2